This T cell receptor (beta chain) was observed in a study of radiotherapy plus CTLA-4 blockade in lung cancer. Method: immunoSEQ multiplex PCR; TCRdb's copy keeps in-frame clones and lacks some. The sample yields just under 45,000 clones, approximately 67% seen once. The germline V gene encodes CDR1 SGHRS and CDR2 YFSETQ. The CDR3 extends over 18 amino acids. The J segment lost 3 bases and the V segment lost 0 bases, leaving 6 bases of the junction unmatched. The clonotype originates from a human donor with non-small cell lung cancer who had a partial response to radiotherapy plus ipilimumab. The sample here was peripheral blood, taken from a patient treated with radiotherapy plus ipilimumab. The V gene is TRBV5-1, the J gene TRBJ2-3; 14 bases match TRBD2. The CDR3 coding sequence is TGCGCCAGCAGCTTGGGAGGACTAGCGGGAGGAGGTACAGATACGCAGTATTTT. Residues: CASSLGGLAGGGTDTQYF.